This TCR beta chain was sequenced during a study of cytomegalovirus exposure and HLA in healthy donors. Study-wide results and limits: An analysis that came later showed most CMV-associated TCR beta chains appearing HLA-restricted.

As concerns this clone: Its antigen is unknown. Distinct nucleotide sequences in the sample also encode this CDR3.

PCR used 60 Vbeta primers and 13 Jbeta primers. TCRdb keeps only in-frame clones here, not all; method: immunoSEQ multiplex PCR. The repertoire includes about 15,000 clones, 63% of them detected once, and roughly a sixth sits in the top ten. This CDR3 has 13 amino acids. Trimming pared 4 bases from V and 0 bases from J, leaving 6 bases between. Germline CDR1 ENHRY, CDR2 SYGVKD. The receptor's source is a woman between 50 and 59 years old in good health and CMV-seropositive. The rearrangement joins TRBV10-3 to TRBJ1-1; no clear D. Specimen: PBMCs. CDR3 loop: CAISGQLNTEAFF. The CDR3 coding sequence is TGTGCCATCAGTGGGCAGTTGAACACTGAAGCTTTCTTT.